The 18 T cell receptor beta chains listed next were all sequenced from one sample in a study of cytomegalovirus exposure and HLA in healthy donors. PCR primers comprised 60 Vbeta and 13 Jbeta primers. The assay was immunoSEQ multiplex PCR, and TCRdb's table has in-frame clones only and misses some. The repertoire consists of about 250,000 clones, with 80% to 90% occurring once and the leading ten covering about 0.25%. The sample taken for sequencing was PBMCs. Receptors were obtained from a girl aged 2 to 10 in good health and CMV-seronegative.

As to this clone: The germline gene is not matched at one end of the junction; a read error may be the cause. The rearrangement joins TRBV5-1 to TRBJ1-1; weak D call: TRBD1 (6 bases). CDR3 length: 14 residues. CDR1 SGHRS and CDR2 YFSETQ come from the germline V gene. CDR3 loop: CASSLGGRDTAAFF. The DNA for the CDR3 is TGCGCCAGCAGCTTGGGGGGGCGTGACACTGCAGCTTTCTTT.

This clone has just a few counts. The junction does not match germline at one end; this may be a read error. The rearrangement uses TRBV2 and TRBJ2-2; 8 nucleotides match TRBD1. In germline, CDR1 is SNHLY, CDR2 FYNNEI. CDR3 length: 15 amino acids. Here the CDR3 reads CASRETGAPTGELFF. The CDR3 bases are TGTGCCAGCCGTGAGACAGGGGCTCCAACCGGGGAGCTGTTTTTT.

V is TRBV7-8 and J is TRBJ2-7; possibly TRBD1 for D (6 bases). There are 14 residues in the CDR3. The V end was cut by 1 base, the J end by 2 bases, with 9 bases between. Germline loops: CDR1 SGHVS, CDR2 FQNEAQ. This chain's CDR3 is CASSLGQVTYEQYF. The CDR3 nucleotides read TGTGCCAGCAGCTTAGGACAGGTAACCTACGAGCAGTACTTC.

The V call is TRBV18, the J call TRBJ1-1; TRBD1 matches at 11 bases. There are 15 residues in the CDR3. Looked up from germline, CDR1 is KGHSH and CDR2 is LQKENI. After removal of 4 bases from V and 6 bases from J, the junction contained 7 bases not matched to a gene. CDR3 sequence reads: CASSRGQGAEAEAFF. The CDR3 nucleotides read TGTGCCAGCTCACGAGGACAGGGGGCTGAGGCTGAAGCTTTCTTT.

This clone occurred once. The V call is TRBV11-2, the J call TRBJ1-2; no definite D call. The V gene's germline CDR1 is SGHAT and CDR2 FQNNGV. The CDR3 consists of 16 residues. V lost 6 bases to trimming and J lost 0 bases, with 17 bases between them. The CDR3 DNA reads TGTGCCAGCAGAAACAGCCGTCAGTACCCTAACTATGGCTACACCTTC. This codes for CASRNSRQYPNYGYTF. Drawing the rest from reference TRBV11-2 and TRBJ1-2, the complete variable domain is EAGVAQSPRYKIIEKRQSVAFWCNPISGHATLYWYQQILGQGPKLLIQFQNNGVVDDSQLPKDRFSAERLKGVDSTLKIQPAKLEDSAVYLCASRNSRQYPNYGYTFGSGTRLTVV.

The V and J genes are TRBV4-2 and TRBJ2-3; TRBD2 agrees at 9 bases. This CDR3 contains 16 residues. CDR1 and CDR2 (germline): LGHNA, YNFKEQ. V dropped 3 bases and J dropped 7; count of bases not matched to a gene: 11. The CDR3, as DNA: TGTGCCAGCAGCCATCCCGGGACTAGCAAGCGGTATACGCAGTATTTT. Amino acid sequence: CASSHPGTSKRYTQYF.

The rearrangement uses TRBV27 and TRBJ2-7; possible D gene TRBD2, 5 bases. Per germline, CDR1 MNHEY and CDR2 SMNVEV (reference sequence). Trimming removed 4 bases from V and 5 bases from J, with 18 bases in between. The CDR3 loop spans 15 amino acids. The CDR3 nucleotides are TGTGCCAGCAGTTCCCGGGGAAAGGGTACGAACGAGCAGTACTTC. Its translation: CASSSRGKGTNEQYF.

A word on this clone: Other DNA sequences of this sample code for an identical CDR3. This chain joins TRBV7-9 and TRBJ2-3; D is possibly TRBD2 (6 bases). The CDR3 length is 14 residues. CDR1 and CDR2 from the germline V gene are SEHNR and FQNEAQ (reference sequence). Trimming stripped 5 bases from V and 0 bases from J, with 9 bases between. In DNA form, the CDR3 reads TGTGCCAGCAGCCCCCGGGGGAGCACAGATACGCAGTATTTT. It codes for CASSPRGSTDTQYF.

This chain uses TRBV5-4 with TRBJ2-5, with D possibly TRBD2 on 7 matching bases. This CDR3 spans 16 amino acids. Germline V CDR1 and CDR2: SGHNT, YYREEE (reference sequence). Trimming stripped 2 bases from V and 2 bases from J, with 16 bases between. The CDR3 reads CASSFGGGQKQETQYF. DNA for the CDR3: TGTGCCAGCAGCTTTGGGGGGGGCCAGAAACAAGAGACCCAGTACTTC.

The chain employs TRBV5-6 and TRBJ1-2, with D hard to call. Germline assignment: CDR1 SGHDT and CDR2 YYEEEE. The CDR3 runs 13 residues. Trimming took off 6 bases at V and 2 bases at J, with 11 bases between the two ends. CDR3 bases: TGTGCCAGCAAGGAAACTAACAACTATGGCTACACCTTC. Amino acids: CASKETNNYGYTF. Looking up the rest from reference TRBV5-6 and TRBJ1-2 gives the full variable domain: DAGVTQSPTHLIKTRGQQVTLRCSPKSGHDTVSWYQQALGQGPQFIFQYYEEEERQRGNFPDRFSGHQFPNYSSELNVNALLLGDSALYLCASKETNNYGYTFGSGTRLTVV.

The chain has TRBV7-9 and TRBJ2-5; 9 nucleotides line up with TRBD1. The trim removed 1 base at V and 2 bases at J, leaving 11 bases unmatched. The CDR3 length is 18 residues. From germline, CDR1 is SEHNR and CDR2 FQNEAQ (reference sequence). CDR3 sequence: CASSLVPLRDRVQETQYF. In DNA, the CDR3 is TGTGCCAGCAGCTTAGTACCCCTCCGGGACAGGGTACAAGAGACCCAGTACTTC. Together with reference TRBV7-9 and TRBJ2-5, the CDR3 gives the full variable domain: DTGVSQNPRHKITKRGQNVTFRCDPISEHNRLYWYRQTLGQGPEFLTYFQNEAQLEKSRLLSDRFSAERPKGSFSTLEIQRTEQGDSAMYLCASSLVPLRDRVQETQYFGPGTRLLVL.

The J gene is TRBJ1-1, the V gene TRBV12-5; 7 nucleotides agree with TRBD1. The CDR3 runs to 14 residues. Per germline, CDR1 LGHNT and CDR2 FRNRAP. V gave up 6 bases and J gave up 2 bases; unmatched junction bases: 6. In DNA form, the CDR3 reads TGTGCTAGTGGCTTGACAGGGCGCAACACTGAAGCTTTCTTT. It is translated as CASGLTGRNTEAFF.

This sequence joins TRBV6-1 and TRBJ1-1; D uncertain. The CDR3 spans 14 residues. Deletions cut 2 bases from V and 6 bases from J, with 13 bases between. Looked up from germline, CDR1 is MNHNS and CDR2 is SASEGT. In nucleotides, the CDR3 is TGTGCCAGCAGTGAAAATCAGGTTATGGCTGAAGCTTTCTTT. It yields the protein CASSENQVMAEAFF.

The V gene is TRBV4-1, the J gene TRBJ2-2; TRBD1 agrees at 10 bases. The CDR3 runs 15 residues. Germline V lookup: CDR1 MGHRA, CDR2 YSYEKL. The ends lost 1 base at V and 6 bases at J; junction bases unmatched: 2. The CDR3, as DNA: TGCGCCAGCAGCCAAGCGGGGACAGGGGCCGGGGAGCTGTTTTTT. It codes for CASSQAGTGAGELFF.

V usage is TRBV6-6 and J usage is TRBJ2-3; 10 bases line up with TRBD2. Germline V lookup: CDR1 MNHNY, CDR2 SVGAGI (reference sequence). The junction had 7 bases not matched to a gene; V was cut back by 5 bases and J by 2 bases. CDR3 size: 16 residues. CDR3 protein: CASSPTSGILTDTQYF. As DNA, the CDR3 is TGTGCCAGCAGTCCTACTAGCGGGATTCTCACAGATACGCAGTATTTT.

This clone was observed a few times. The rearrangement links TRBV9 to TRBJ2-3; D is unresolved. The germline gives CDR1 SGDLS, CDR2 YYNGEE. The CDR3 has 12 residues. V was shortened by 0 bases and J by 6 bases, with 5 bases between the two germline ends. The CDR3 DNA reads TGTGCCAGCAGCGTAGACGGGGATACGCAGTATTTT. Translation gives CASSVDGDTQYF.

The chain couples TRBV30 to TRBJ1-4, with a possible D match to TRBD1 (5 bases). This CDR3 is 15 amino acids long. The V end lost 1 base, the J end lost 2 bases, and 11 bases lay between the germline ends. Germline V gene data show CDR1 as GTSNPN and CDR2 as SVGIG (reference sequence). Here the CDR3 reads CAWSGQGGTNEKLFF. The CDR3 DNA reads as TGTGCCTGGAGTGGCCAGGGAGGTACTAATGAAAAACTGTTTTTT.

The chain links TRBV2 to TRBJ2-5; 8 nucleotides agree with TRBD2. Looked up from germline, CDR1 is SNHLY and CDR2 is FYNNEI. The CDR3 loop spans 15 amino acids. The V gene end was trimmed by 5 bases and the J gene end by 5 bases; junction bases not matched to a gene: 10. The CDR3 protein is CASSQSLPSGETQYF. The CDR3 bases are TGTGCCAGCAGTCAGAGTTTACCTAGCGGGGAGACCCAGTACTTC.